The 15 T cell receptor beta chains given below trace back to one sample, sequenced in a study of T-cell reconstitution after alpha-beta-depleted transplantation in children. Unique molecular identifiers tagged the TCRbeta library. TCRdb itself ran the PCR reads through MiXCR, one entry per CDR3 protein. The data hold some 590,000 distinct CDR3 sequences, with about 10% observed a single time. This material consisted of PBMCs from the stem cell graft donor, taken from the stem cell graft. Receptor source: a human donor who donated a stem cell graft to a child with acute myeloid leukemia.

This clonotype was recorded a few times. Germline and junction disagree at one end, which may indicate a read error. The chain combines TRBV2 with TRBJ2-7; the D gene is possibly TRBD1 (6 bases). The CDR3 covers 13 residues. From germline, CDR1 is SNHLY and CDR2 FYNNEI. CDR3: CASSEALGQGRDF. The CDR3, as DNA: TGTGCCAGCAGTGAAGCGCTTGGGCAGGGGCGCGACTTC.

The rearrangement uses TRBV7-9 and TRBJ1-4; 11 bases agree with TRBD1. V was pared by 5 bases and J by 6 bases, with 5 bases of the junction left unmatched. Per the germline V gene, CDR1 is SEHNR and CDR2 is FQNEAQ (reference sequence). CDR3 size: 15 residues. In nucleotides, the CDR3 is TGTGCCAGCAGCGCGAGGACAGGGGGCCATGAAAAACTGTTTTTT. Translated, it gives CASSARTGGHEKLFF.

This clonotype was counted a few times. The V gene is TRBV28, the J gene TRBJ2-3, with D hard to call. The germline V gene has CDR1 MDHEN and CDR2 SYDVKM. With 5 bases removed from V and 8 bases from J, the gap between germline ends came to 20 bases. This CDR3 has 15 residues. This CDR3 is CASSPRNLQLGTQYF. The CDR3 nucleotides read TGTGCCAGCAGTCCTAGGAATCTACAGCTTGGTACGCAGTATTTT.

This clonotype occurred a few times. Being one base from a much bigger clone, this may be a read error. The rearrangement uses TRBV20-1 and TRBJ1-4; D remains unclear. CDR1 DFQATT and CDR2 SNEGSKA come from the germline V gene (reference sequence). This CDR3 is 16 amino acids long. The CDR3 region is CCARDVSAATNEKLFF. In DNA, the CDR3 is TGCTGTGCTAGAGATGTTTCGGCTGCAACTAATGAAAAACTGTTTTTT.

This clonotype was counted a few times. J is TRBJ2-2 and V is TRBV4-3, with 7 bases aligning to TRBD1. Germline lookup yields CDR1 LGHNA and CDR2 YSLEER. After removal of 1 base from V and 3 bases from J, the junction contained 8 bases not matched to a gene. The CDR3 runs to 17 residues. CDR3: CASSQGTGALDTGELFF. CDR3 DNA: TGCGCCAGCAGCCAAGGTACAGGGGCTCTGGACACCGGGGAGCTGTTTTTT.

The rearrangement links TRBV6-1 to TRBJ2-7; 11 bases are a match to TRBD2. In germline, CDR1 is MNHNS, CDR2 SASEGT. The CDR3 has 18 amino acids. The ends lost 6 bases at V and 2 bases at J; junction bases unmatched: 15. The CDR3 protein is CASRSARLTSGTAYEQYF. The CDR3 nucleotides read TGTGCCAGCAGAAGTGCCCGATTGACTAGCGGGACGGCCTACGAGCAGTACTTC.

The chain links TRBV7-2 to TRBJ2-5; 14 nucleotides match TRBD2. V lost 5 bases, J lost 4 bases, and 9 bases stayed unmatched. The CDR3 length is 17 residues. CDR1 SGHTA and CDR2 FQGNSA come from the germline V gene. This CDR3 reads CASSPRGTSGRGETQYF. The CDR3 bases are TGTGCCAGCAGCCCCCGGGGGACTAGCGGGAGAGGAGAGACCCAGTACTTC.

This clonotype was seen repeatedly, ten times or more. The chain has TRBV11-2 and TRBJ2-5; possible D gene TRBD1, 6 bases. The CDR3 covers 12 residues. Germline loops: CDR1 SGHAT, CDR2 FQNNGV. With 7 bases removed from V and 1 base from J, the gap between germline ends came to 7 bases. This CDR3 is CASTRGQETQYF. The CDR3 bases are TGTGCCAGCACCAGGGGCCAAGAGACCCAGTACTTC.

Many counts were recorded for this clonotype. The CDR3 nucleotides are TGTGCCATCAGTGGTTCTTGGAGGGCGGGGAACTACAATGAGCAGTTCTTC. This gives the protein CAISGSWRAGNYNEQFF. This sequence joins TRBV10-3 and TRBJ2-1; possible D gene TRBD2, 6 bases. Trimming left V 4 bases short and J 3 bases short, with 19 bases between. The CDR3 is 17 amino acids. Germline V CDR1 and CDR2: ENHRY, SYGVKD.

This clonotype was counted a few times. This rearrangement joins TRBV6-2 or TRBV6-3 to TRBJ2-1; 7 nucleotides agree with TRBD2. The germline V gene has CDR1 MNHEY and CDR2 SVGEGT. CDR3 length equals 16 residues. The V and J ends lost 2 bases and 0 bases, in that order; junction bases with no gene match: 4. This chain's CDR3 is CASSYIPSGSYNEQFF. DNA of the CDR3: TGTGCCAGCAGTTACATTCCTAGCGGCTCCTACAATGAGCAGTTCTTC.

This chain connects TRBV6-2 or TRBV6-3 to TRBJ2-7; 10 bases agree with TRBD1. This CDR3 has 16 residues. V shed 8 bases, J shed 5 bases, and the junction held 15 bases outside the gene matches. Germline CDR1 and CDR2: MNHEY and SVGEGT. This CDR3 reads CASRSSPGQGSDEQYF. CDR3 in DNA: TGTGCCAGCCGATCTAGTCCGGGACAGGGGTCAGACGAGCAGTACTTC.

This clonotype was seen a handful of times. The rearrangement uses TRBV12-3 or TRBV12-4 and TRBJ2-1, with 12 nucleotides matching TRBD1. This CDR3 region has 14 residues. V shed 5 bases, J shed 15 bases, and the junction held 11 bases outside the gene matches. The CDR3 DNA is TGTGCCAGCAGTCTCGCCGGGACAGGGGGCGCGGGGTTCTTC. This codes for CASSLAGTGGAGFF.

This clonotype was counted only a few times. The CDR3 here is CASSPRPGATGELFF. The CDR3 region has the DNA TGTGCCAGCTCACCAAGACCAGGGGCCACCGGGGAGCTGTTTTTT. V gene TRBV18 combines with J gene TRBJ2-2, with a tentative D call TRBD1 (6 bases). This CDR3 is 15 amino acids long. Trimming took off 2 bases at V and 4 bases at J, with 11 bases between the two ends. Germline values: CDR1 KGHSH, CDR2 LQKENI.

This clonotype was seen more than once but under ten times. This chain uses TRBV24-1 with TRBJ1-2; TRBD1 matches at 7 bases. Trimming cost V 0 bases and J 6 bases; bases outside gene matches: 6. The germline V gene has CDR1 KGHDR and CDR2 SFDVKD. The CDR3 runs 15 residues. CDR3 DNA: TGTGCCACCAGTGATTTGGGGCAGGGGGTAGATGGCTACACCTTC. Encoded protein: CATSDLGQGVDGYTF.

This clonotype was observed a few times. The CDR3 loop is CSARTGTNLRETQYF. The CDR3 DNA follows: TGCAGTGCTAGAACCGGGACTAACCTTCGGGAGACCCAGTACTTC. The V and J genes are TRBV20-1 and TRBJ2-5, with 7 bases that match TRBD2. The CDR3 runs to 15 residues. Trimming took 2 bases from V and 5 from J; bases not matched to a gene: 11. CDR1 DFQATT and CDR2 SNEGSKA come from the germline V gene (reference sequence).